This TCR beta chain was obtained from a study of regulatory T cells in long-lasting Graves disease. Study-level points and caveats: Small sample size may have lowered accuracy.

CDR3 length equals 17 residues. V was clipped by 4 bases and J by 0 bases; unmatched bases: 12. Germline V lookup: CDR1 SNHLY, CDR2 FYNNEI. This clonotype appeared many times. What it binds is unknown. Investigators prepared the TCR beta libraries by applying iRepertoire HTBI primers and Arm-PCR of CDR3 regions. TCRdb re-called the multiplex PCR reads with MiXCR, one entry per CDR3 protein. Of about 330,000 distinct CDR3 sequences in the sample, 15% to 20% were seen once. Time point of the sample: newly diagnosed GD, antithyroid drugs for less than 3 months. The TCR library was prepared using RNA isolated from PBMCs. These data also formed part of another study, on T cells in Graves' hyperthyroidism and ophthalmopathy. That paper adds: Patients were excluded for uncontrolled infection, other autoimmune disease, pregnancy or lactation. The blood repertoire included most of the expanded thyroid clonotypes above 0.001.

This TCR was recovered from a woman aged 18-35 years with Graves disease. The chain recombines TRBV2 with TRBJ2-7, with 7 nucleotides matching TRBD1. Sequencing used peripheral blood mononuclear cells (PBMCs), obtained at new diagnosis, from a patient treated with antithyroid drugs. The CDR3 DNA sequence: TGTGCCAGCAGTGCGAGACAGGGCCAAACAAGCTCCTACGAGCAGTACTTC. It encodes CASSARQGQTSSYEQYF.